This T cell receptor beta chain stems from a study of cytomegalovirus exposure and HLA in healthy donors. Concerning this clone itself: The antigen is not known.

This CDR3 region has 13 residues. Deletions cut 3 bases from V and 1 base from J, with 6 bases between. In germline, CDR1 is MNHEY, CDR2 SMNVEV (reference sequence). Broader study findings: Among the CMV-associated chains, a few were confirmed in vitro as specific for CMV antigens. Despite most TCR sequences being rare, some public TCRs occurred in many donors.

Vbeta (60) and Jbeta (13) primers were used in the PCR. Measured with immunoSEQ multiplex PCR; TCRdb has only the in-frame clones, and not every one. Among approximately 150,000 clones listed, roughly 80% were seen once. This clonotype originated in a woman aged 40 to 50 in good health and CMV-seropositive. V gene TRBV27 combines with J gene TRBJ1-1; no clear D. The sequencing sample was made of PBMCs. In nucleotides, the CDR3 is TGTGCCAGCAGTTTTTCCGGGAACACTGAAGCTTTCTTT. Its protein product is CASSFSGNTEAFF.